These T cell receptor beta chains were read from a single sample in a study of T cell responses to AZD1222 COVID-19 vaccine. Sequencing used immunoSEQ multiplex PCR; TCRdb keeps in-frame clones, though not all of them. The table has about 180,000 clones, 88% seen once. The sequencing here drew on peripheral blood, taken 28 days after the second AZD1222 dose. Receptor source: an adult who received the AZD1222 COVID-19 vaccine. The CDR3 runs from the conserved cysteine through the conserved F or W. A D gene is named only where the DNA matches it firmly. Clone size, where shown, is once, few, many, or a class for clones that have expanded.

clone_size: .; j_call: TRBJ2-2; v_call: TRBV6-5; d_call: TRBD2; cdr3_nt: TGTGCCAGCACCCGCGGCGGGGGGGCCGGGGAGCTGTTTTTT; cdr3_aa: CASTRGGGAGELFF
clone_size: .; j_call: TRBJ2-5; v_call: TRBV7-9; d_call: .; cdr3_nt: TGTGCCAGCAGCTTAGTTCCACATAGGGAGACCCAGTACTTC; cdr3_aa: CASSLVPHRETQYF
clone_size: .; j_call: TRBJ1-5; v_call: TRBV28; d_call: TRBD1; cdr3_nt: TGTGCCAGCAGAATTGGGACAGGGGGCGTGGGACAGCCCCAGCATTTT; cdr3_aa: CASRIGTGGVGQPQHF
clone_size: .; j_call: TRBJ2-7; v_call: TRBV9; d_call: TRBD1; cdr3_nt: TGTGCCAGCAGCACCCGACAGGGATACGAGCAGTACTTC; cdr3_aa: CASSTRQGYEQYF
clone_size: .; j_call: TRBJ1-4; v_call: TRBV7-2; d_call: TRBD1; cdr3_nt: TGTGCCAGCAGCTTGACCGGGACAGGGAGTGAAAAACTGTTTTTT; cdr3_aa: CASSLTGTGSEKLFF
clone_size: few; j_call: TRBJ1-5; v_call: TRBV25-1; d_call: .; cdr3_nt: TGTGCCAGCAGTGAACCAGGGGCTGGGAATCAGCCCCAGCATTTT; cdr3_aa: CASSEPGAGNQPQHF
clone_size: .; j_call: TRBJ1-2; v_call: TRBV9; d_call: .; cdr3_nt: TGTGCCAGCAGCGTAGCTGGGCAGAGTCAGTTCTACACCTTC; cdr3_aa: CASSVAGQSQFYTF
clone_size: .; j_call: TRBJ2-2; v_call: TRBV6-4; d_call: TRBD2; cdr3_nt: TGTGCCAGCAGTGACTCTAGCGGGGGGGCAAACACCGGGGAGCTGTTTTTT; cdr3_aa: CASSDSSGGANTGELFF
clone_size: once; j_call: TRBJ1-3; v_call: TRBV7-6; d_call: .; cdr3_nt: TGTGCCAGCAGCTTAGGGGGCTCTGGAAACACCATATATTTT; cdr3_aa: CASSLGGSGNTIYF
clone_size: .; j_call: TRBJ2-1; v_call: TRBV11-3; d_call: TRBD2; cdr3_nt: TGTGCCAGCAGCCAACTAGCGGGGGGGAACAATGAGCAGTTCTTC; cdr3_aa: CASSQLAGGNNEQFF
clone_size: .; j_call: TRBJ2-7; v_call: TRBV6-5; d_call: .; cdr3_nt: TGTGCCAGCAGTTACTCGGGCCGTGAGCAGTACTTC; cdr3_aa: CASSYSGREQYF
clone_size: .; j_call: TRBJ1-2; v_call: TRBV3-1/TRBV3-2; d_call: TRBD1; cdr3_nt: TGTGCCAGCAGCCTTAGGACAGGGGGCTATGGCTACACCTTC; cdr3_aa: CASSLRTGGYGYTF
clone_size: .; j_call: TRBJ2-7; v_call: TRBV6-5; d_call: TRBD2; cdr3_nt: TGTGCCAGCAGGCCCGGGACTAGCGGGGGCTACGAGCAGTACTTC; cdr3_aa: CASRPGTSGGYEQYF
clone_size: once; j_call: TRBJ1-1; v_call: TRBV19; d_call: TRBD1; cdr3_nt: TGTGCCAGTACCTTGGGACAGGGAGGCACTGAAGCTTTCTTT; cdr3_aa: CASTLGQGGTEAFF
clone_size: .; j_call: TRBJ1-2; v_call: TRBV20-1; d_call: .; cdr3_nt: TGCAGTGCTAGTGTGGGCAGCTTCTATGGCTACACCTTC; cdr3_aa: CSASVGSFYGYTF
clone_size: .; j_call: TRBJ2-1; v_call: TRBV29-1; d_call: TRBD1; cdr3_nt: TGCAGCGCGGGACAGGGGTACAATGAGCAGTTCTTC; cdr3_aa: CSAGQGYNEQFF
clone_size: .; j_call: TRBJ1-5; v_call: TRBV10-2; d_call: .; cdr3_nt: TGCGCCACCCACACCCGAAAGGGAGAGCCCCAGCATTTT; cdr3_aa: CATHTRKGEPQHF
clone_size: .; j_call: TRBJ2-5; v_call: TRBV3-1/TRBV3-2; d_call: TRBD2; cdr3_nt: TGTGCCAGCAGCCAAACGAGGATAGCGGGGGGGAGGGGTCAAGAGACCCAGTACTTC; cdr3_aa: CASSQTRIAGGRGQETQYF
clone_size: .; j_call: TRBJ1-6; v_call: TRBV7-8; d_call: TRBD1; cdr3_nt: TGTGCCAGCAGCGCACGGACAGGGGTGTCTCATTCACCCCTCCACTTT; cdr3_aa: CASSARTGVSHSPLHF
clone_size: few; j_call: TRBJ2-5; v_call: TRBV19; d_call: .; cdr3_nt: TGTGCCAGTAGTATAGACTACAGGTACCAGTACTTC; cdr3_aa: CASSIDYRYQYF
clone_size: .; j_call: TRBJ1-2; v_call: TRBV5-1; d_call: .; cdr3_nt: TGCGCCAGCGGATCGGGGCTGCAGTGGCAGAGGTTAAACTATGGCTACACCTTC; cdr3_aa: CASGSGLQWQRLNYGYTF
clone_size: few; j_call: TRBJ2-3; v_call: TRBV9; d_call: .; cdr3_nt: TGTGCCAGCAGCGTAGGTCCAAGGAGCACAGATACGCAGTATTTT; cdr3_aa: CASSVGPRSTDTQYF
clone_size: once; j_call: TRBJ1-1; v_call: TRBV7-2; d_call: .; cdr3_nt: TGTGCCAGCAGCTTAGACGGACCCGTGATGAACACTGAAGCTTTCTTT; cdr3_aa: CASSLDGPVMNTEAFF
clone_size: few; j_call: TRBJ2-2; v_call: TRBV10-3; d_call: .; cdr3_nt: TGTGCCATCAGTGTAGGGACTAACACCGGGGAGCTGTTTTTT; cdr3_aa: CAISVGTNTGELFF
clone_size: .; j_call: TRBJ2-7; v_call: TRBV7-9; d_call: .; cdr3_nt: TGTGCCAGCATTTGGAGGTACTTC; cdr3_aa: CASIWRYF
clone_size: .; j_call: TRBJ2-1; v_call: TRBV5-1; d_call: TRBD1; cdr3_nt: TGCGCCAGCAGCTTGGTAGGGACAGGGGTCTACAATGAGCAGTTCTTC; cdr3_aa: CASSLVGTGVYNEQFF
clone_size: .; j_call: TRBJ2-3; v_call: TRBV11-1; d_call: TRBD2; cdr3_nt: TGTGCCAGCAGCTTCGGAGCGGGGGCAGCTGCAGATACGCAGTATTTT; cdr3_aa: CASSFGAGAAADTQYF
clone_size: .; j_call: TRBJ1-1; v_call: TRBV6-6; d_call: .; cdr3_nt: TGTGCCAGCAGTTACTCGCAGGGCGTACGCGAAGCTTTCTTT; cdr3_aa: CASSYSQGVREAFF
clone_size: .; j_call: TRBJ2-1; v_call: TRBV7-9; d_call: .; cdr3_nt: TGTGCCAGCAGCTCCGGTGGCGGGGACCTCCAGTTCTTC; cdr3_aa: CASSSGGGDLQFF
clone_size: once; j_call: TRBJ2-2; v_call: TRBV7-6; d_call: TRBD1; cdr3_nt: TGTGCCAGCAGCTTAGGACGGAACAGGGGAACCGGGGAGCTGTTTTTT; cdr3_aa: CASSLGRNRGTGELFF
clone_size: .; j_call: TRBJ1-1; v_call: TRBV5-6; d_call: .; cdr3_nt: TGTGCCAGCAGCTTGGTATATGGCAGTGAAGCTTTCTTT; cdr3_aa: CASSLVYGSEAFF
clone_size: .; j_call: TRBJ1-3; v_call: TRBV7-9; d_call: .; cdr3_nt: TGTGCCAGCAGCCCTGCTAATATACCGGGACGGCAAATGGATTTT; cdr3_aa: CASSPANIPGRQMDF
clone_size: .; j_call: TRBJ1-6; v_call: TRBV19; d_call: .; cdr3_nt: TGTGCCAGTACCCCCGATGACAGCTATAATTCACCCCTCCACTTT; cdr3_aa: CASTPDDSYNSPLHF
clone_size: .; j_call: TRBJ2-1; v_call: TRBV5-4; d_call: .; cdr3_nt: TGTGCCAGCAGCCAAAGACGTTCGGCGTACAATGAGCAGTTCTTC; cdr3_aa: CASSQRRSAYNEQFF
clone_size: once; j_call: TRBJ1-6; v_call: TRBV27; d_call: .; cdr3_nt: TGTGCCAGCAGTTTTTCCGGCCCAAATTCACCCCTCCACTTT; cdr3_aa: CASSFSGPNSPLHF
clone_size: once; j_call: TRBJ2-2; v_call: TRBV11-3; d_call: TRBD2; cdr3_nt: TGTGCCAGCAGCTTAGGGGGACTATCGAGAGTTACCGGGGAGCTGTTTTTT; cdr3_aa: CASSLGGLSRVTGELFF
clone_size: .; j_call: TRBJ2-7; v_call: TRBV5-1; d_call: .; cdr3_nt: TGCGCCAGCAGCTTATATACTGTGGGGACCTACGAGCAGTACTTC; cdr3_aa: CASSLYTVGTYEQYF
clone_size: .; j_call: TRBJ1-4; v_call: TRBV30; d_call: .; cdr3_nt: TGTGCCTGGAGTGTAAGTCGGAATAATGAAAAACTGTTTTTT; cdr3_aa: CAWSVSRNNEKLFF
clone_size: .; j_call: TRBJ2-2; v_call: TRBV5-1; d_call: .; cdr3_nt: TGCGCCAGCGCTCCCGGGGCCATTGTCAGGGAGCTGTTTTTT; cdr3_aa: CASAPGAIVRELFF